These T cell receptor beta chains were read from a single sample in a study of CD8+ T cells in alopecia areata. TCRdb keeps only in-frame clones here, not all; method: immunoSEQ multiplex PCR. The sample records 120,000 to 150,000 clones, approximately 45% being singletons. The material sequenced was CD4+ T cells sorted from blood. The receptors stem from a human donor with alopecia areata. Both conserved end residues are part of each CDR3. A D gene is named only where the DNA matches it firmly. Clone size is given for some rows only: seen once, a few or many times, or a class if the clone is expanded.

v_gene	abundance	d_gene	j_gene	CDR3nt	CDR3aa
TRBV7-9	few	TRBD1	TRBJ2-1	TGTGCCAGCAGCTTGGACAGGGCCTCCTACAATGAGCAGTTCTTC	CASSLDRASYNEQFF
TRBV27	once	TRBD2	TRBJ2-3	TGTGCCAGCAGCGCATGGACTAGCGGGAGATTCGGTACGCAGTATTTT	CASSAWTSGRFGTQYF
TRBV5-1	.	TRBD2	TRBJ2-1	TGCGCCAGCAGCCCAATAGCGGGAGAGGAAGCTGAGCAGTTCTTC	CASSPIAGEEAEQFF
TRBV28	.	.	TRBJ2-2	TGTGCGTCAGGGCGGCGCGGGGAGCTGTTTTTT	CASGRRGELFF
TRBV29-1	few	.	TRBJ1-4	TGCAGCGTCACAGGTCGTAATGAAAAACTGTTTTTT	CSVTGRNEKLFF
TRBV5-1	.	TRBD2	TRBJ2-1	TGCGCCAGCAGCTTGTTCGGCGGGAGGGCGGTCAATGAGCAGTTCTTC	CASSLFGGRAVNEQFF
TRBV7-9	.	.	TRBJ2-7	TGTGCCAGCAGCTACAGGGTCGGCGAGCAGTACTTC	CASSYRVGEQYF
TRBV9	.	.	TRBJ1-2	TGTGCCAGCAGCGTAGCGGGGGACCAAAACTATGGCTACACCTTC	CASSVAGDQNYGYTF
TRBV18	.	.	TRBJ2-6	TGTGCCAGCTCACGGCCCGAAGCCAACGTCCTGACTTTC	CASSRPEANVLTF
TRBV29-1	.	.	TRBJ2-2	TGCAGCGTTGGCGTACATTCGAACACCGGGGAGCTGTTTTTT	CSVGVHSNTGELFF
TRBV5-1	.	.	TRBJ2-5	TGCGCCAGCAGCACCCCGACAGGTCCGCAAGAGACCCAGTACTTC	CASSTPTGPQETQYF
TRBV29-1	few	.	TRBJ1-5	TGCAGCGCCGGACAGACAAATCAGCCCCAGCATTTT	CSAGQTNQPQHF
TRBV2	few	TRBD2	TRBJ2-5	TGTGCCAGCAGTGGAGTAGCGGGAGAATTAGAGACCCAGTACTTC	CASSGVAGELETQYF
TRBV9	.	TRBD2	TRBJ2-7	TGTGCCAGCAGCGTAGCTGGGGGTCCCGGGACTAGCGGGGGATACGAGCAGTACTTC	CASSVAGGPGTSGGYEQYF
TRBV4-2	.	TRBD1	TRBJ2-1	TGTGCCAGCAGCCAAGCGGGGACAGGGGACAATGAGCAGTTCTTC	CASSQAGTGDNEQFF
TRBV5-1	few	TRBD1	TRBJ2-5	TGCGCCAGCAGCTTCACAGGGGGCGCGGATGAGACCCAGTACTTC	CASSFTGGADETQYF